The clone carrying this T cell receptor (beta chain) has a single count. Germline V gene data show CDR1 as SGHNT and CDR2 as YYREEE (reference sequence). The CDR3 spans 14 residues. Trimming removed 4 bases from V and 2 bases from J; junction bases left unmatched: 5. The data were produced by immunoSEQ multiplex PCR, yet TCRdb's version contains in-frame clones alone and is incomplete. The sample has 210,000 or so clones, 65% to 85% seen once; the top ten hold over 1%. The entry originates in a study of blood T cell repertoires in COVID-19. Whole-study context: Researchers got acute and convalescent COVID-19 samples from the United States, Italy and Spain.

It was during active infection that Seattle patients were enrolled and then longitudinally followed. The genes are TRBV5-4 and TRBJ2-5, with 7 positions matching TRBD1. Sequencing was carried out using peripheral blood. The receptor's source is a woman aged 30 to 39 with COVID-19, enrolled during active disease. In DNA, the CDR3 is TGTGCCAGCAGCCCGGGACAGAAACAAGAGACCCAGTACTTC. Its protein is CASSPGQKQETQYF. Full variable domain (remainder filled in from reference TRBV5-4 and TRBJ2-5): ETGVTQSPTHLIKTRGQQVTLRCSSQSGHNTVSWYQQALGQGPQFIFQYYREEENGRGNFPPRFSGLQFPNYSSELNVNALELDDSALYLCASSPGQKQETQYFGPGTRLLVL.